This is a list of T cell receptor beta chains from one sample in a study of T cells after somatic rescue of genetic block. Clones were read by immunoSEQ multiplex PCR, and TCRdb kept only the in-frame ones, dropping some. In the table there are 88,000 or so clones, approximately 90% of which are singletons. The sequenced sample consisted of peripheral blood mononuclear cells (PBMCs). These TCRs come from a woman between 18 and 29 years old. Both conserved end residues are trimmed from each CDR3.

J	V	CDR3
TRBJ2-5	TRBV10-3	AISDPGLVGETQY
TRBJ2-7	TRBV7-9	ASSGTSGRGHEQY
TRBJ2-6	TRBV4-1	ASSPRGTSGSIGGANVLT
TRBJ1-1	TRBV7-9	ASSLSKGIKIEAF
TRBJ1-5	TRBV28	ASRTQGRQPQH
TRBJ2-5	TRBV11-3	ASVWFASEVGRTQY
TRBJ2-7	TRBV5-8	ASSSQQSDSSYEQY
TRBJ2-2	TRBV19	ASSISLAGGAGELF
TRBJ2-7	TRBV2	ARNKAGVSYEQY
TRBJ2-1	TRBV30	AWSRLAGVGTYNEQF
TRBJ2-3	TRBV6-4	ASSEAGEGDTQY
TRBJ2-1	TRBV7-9	ASSLVLGDNEQF
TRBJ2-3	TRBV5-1	ASSLDVRGTDTQY
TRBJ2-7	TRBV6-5	ASGYEQY
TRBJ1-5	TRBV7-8	ASSLRQINQPQH
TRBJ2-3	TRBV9	ASSVGGGWTDTQY
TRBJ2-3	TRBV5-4	ASSLEPWDPDTQY
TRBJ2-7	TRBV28	ASSLGNYEQY
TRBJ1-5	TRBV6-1	ASMGVEYSNQPQH
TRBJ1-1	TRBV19	ASSIASFSPVTEAF
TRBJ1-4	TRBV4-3	ASSQLVAVEKLF
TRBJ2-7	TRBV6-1	ASSEYYEQY
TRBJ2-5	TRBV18	ASSPVPGGETQY
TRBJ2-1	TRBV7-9	ASSPVYPAEFYNEQF
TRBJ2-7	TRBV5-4	ASSWGQEDEQY
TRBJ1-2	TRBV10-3	AISRPGQGSANYGYT
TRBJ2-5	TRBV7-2	ATSPRGGSFQETQY
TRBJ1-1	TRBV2	ASSYNPDKGTEAF